Shown below are 23 T cell receptor beta chains from a single sample sequenced in a study of type 1 and type 2 diabetes patients. The PCR template was genomic DNA. A primer set of 30 forward and 13 reverse primers amplified the CDR3. TCRdb reprocessed the multiplex PCR reads via MiXCR and lists one record per CDR3 protein. The sample carries more than 250,000 distinct CDR3 sequences, around 50% recorded once. What was sequenced was peripheral blood mononuclear cells (PBMCs). These receptors were taken from a man aged 18 to 30 with type 2 diabetes.

There are a few counts of this clonotype. The V gene is TRBV7-2, the J gene TRBJ1-2; D is unclear. V dropped 4 bases and J dropped 4 bases, with 10 bases sitting between them. This CDR3 spans 13 amino acids. The germline V gene has CDR1 SGHTA and CDR2 FQGNSA. CDR3 protein: CASSSRWGYGYTF. CDR3 DNA: TGTGCCAGCAGCTCGAGATGGGGCTATGGCTACACCTTC.

This clonotype was picked up one time. V is TRBV19 and J is TRBJ2-1, with 8 bases fitting TRBD2. This CDR3 has 15 amino acids. Germline values: CDR1 LNHDA, CDR2 SQIVND (reference sequence). V gave up 9 bases and J gave up 2 bases; unmatched junction bases: 9. CDR3 sequence (DNA): TGTGCCAGCGCTCAAACTAGCGGCCCCTACAATGAGCAGTTCTTC. Its protein is CASAQTSGPYNEQFF.

Regarding this clonotype: One end of the junction does not line up with germline, which may come from a read error. The J gene is TRBJ2-5, the V gene TRBV20-1; 9 nucleotides agree with TRBD2. CDR3 length: 14 amino acids. CDR1 and CDR2 from the germline V gene are DFQATT and SNEGSKA (reference sequence). As DNA, the CDR3 is TGCAGTCCTAGGGGCGGGGGGGCCCAAGAGACCCAGTACTTC. Translated, it gives CSPRGGGAQETQYF.

This clonotype was recorded a few times. This chain joins TRBV10-3 and TRBJ2-1, with 7 positions matching TRBD1. J was trimmed by 12 bases and V by 2 bases; bases with no gene match: 13. CDR3 size: 15 residues. Germline V gene sequence: CDR1 ENHRY, CDR2 SYGVKD. The CDR3 DNA reads as TGTGCCATCAGTGAGATTCAGGGGGTAGAATTCGGGCAGTTCTTC. This sequence encodes CAISEIQGVEFGQFF.

This sequence joins TRBV20-1 and TRBJ1-5, with D perhaps TRBD1 (6 bases). The CDR3 covers 12 residues. Germline V gene data show CDR1 as DFQATT and CDR2 as SNEGSKA (reference sequence). V was clipped by 3 bases and J by 4 bases, with 7 bases between them. CDR3 amino acids: CSARTGNQPQHF. For the CDR3, the DNA is TGCAGTGCTAGGACAGGTAATCAGCCCCAGCATTTT.

This chain joins TRBV9 and TRBJ1-1; 7 bases are shared with TRBD1. Per germline, CDR1 SGDLS and CDR2 YYNGEE. J was trimmed by 0 bases and V by 3 bases; bases with no gene match: 2. The CDR3 is 14 amino acids. DNA for the CDR3: TGTGCCAGCAGCGGGACAGGAATGAACACTGAAGCTTTCTTT. This translates into CASSGTGMNTEAFF.

The sample holds a few counts of this clonotype. The chain links TRBV30 to TRBJ2-7; possibly TRBD1 for D (6 bases). The CDR3 spans 14 residues. Looked up from germline, CDR1 is GTSNPN and CDR2 is SVGIG (reference sequence). The V end lost 1 base, the J end lost 2 bases, and 12 bases lay between the germline ends. CDR3 region: CAWSGPGQAYEQYF. The DNA of the CDR3 is TGTGCCTGGAGTGGCCCGGGACAAGCCTACGAGCAGTACTTC.

V usage is TRBV7-2 and J usage is TRBJ1-6, with D uncertain. V lost 10 bases to trimming and J lost 5 bases, with 12 bases between them. The CDR3 is 13 amino acids. CDR1 is SGHTA and CDR2 is FQGNSA in the germline V gene. The CDR3 reads CANGLTNNSPLHF. The CDR3 nucleotides read TGTGCCAACGGGCTAACTAATAATTCACCCCTCCACTTT.

The rearrangement joins TRBV10-1 to TRBJ1-1; a possible D gene is TRBD1 (5 bases). This CDR3 comprises 13 residues. The germline gives CDR1 WNHNN, CDR2 SYGVQD (reference sequence). The ends were cut back, 6 bases at V and 0 bases at J, with 8 bases in the middle. As DNA, the CDR3 is TGCGCCAGCAGGGGGACCCTGAACACTGAAGCTTTCTTT. The encoded protein is CASRGTLNTEAFF.

CDR3 in amino acids: CASSLAGGPVNTQYF. The CDR3 bases are TGTGCCAGCAGCTTAGCGGGGGGGCCGGTGAATACGCAGTATTTT. The rearrangement joins TRBV7-2 to TRBJ2-3; D is possibly TRBD2 (7 bases). Trimming took off 0 bases at V and 7 bases at J, with 14 bases between the two ends. The CDR3 length is 15 residues. Germline CDR1 reads SGHTA; CDR2 reads FQGNSA.

Of note for this clonotype: A read error may explain this, as a much larger clone is one base away. The rearrangement links TRBV6-1 to TRBJ2-3, with unresolved D. This CDR3 contains 15 residues. Germline V CDR1 and CDR2: MNHNS, SASEGT. For the CDR3, the DNA is TGTGCCGGCAGTGAAGCTAAGGGTAGCACAGATACGCAGTATTTT. Its protein product is CAGSEAKGSTDTQYF.

The chain has TRBV27 and TRBJ2-7; 8 bases map to TRBD1. V was clipped by 5 bases and J by 7 bases; unmatched bases: 10. The CDR3 is 14 residues long. Germline V CDR1 and CDR2: MNHEY, SMNVEV (reference sequence). CDR3 bases: TGTGCCAGCAGTACCACGACAGGGGCGGGGGAGCAGTACTTC. Residues: CASSTTTGAGEQYF.

This clonotype was counted many times. V usage is TRBV2 and J usage is TRBJ1-5; D might be TRBD1 (5 bases). The V and J ends lost 8 bases and 3 bases respectively, with 8 bases between them. The CDR3 is 12 amino acids. Germline V gene lookup returns CDR1 SNHLY and CDR2 FYNNEI. The CDR3 protein is CASQGDNQPQHF. The CDR3 bases are TGTGCCAGCCAGGGTGACAATCAGCCCCAGCATTTT.

The chain carries TRBV24-1 and TRBJ1-5; no clear D. In germline, CDR1 is KGHDR, CDR2 SFDVKD. Between the trimmed V and J ends, which lost 9 bases and 0 bases, there was a span of 11 bases. This CDR3 contains 14 residues. CDR3 nucleotides: TGTGCCACCTCCGTCCGGGATAGCAATCAGCCCCAGCATTTT. It is translated as CATSVRDSNQPQHF.

The V call is TRBV15, the J call TRBJ2-5; D ambiguous. V lost 3 bases and J 4 bases, leaving 12 bases between the germline ends. The CDR3 is 14 residues long. CDR1 and CDR2 (germline): LNHNV, YYDKDF (reference sequence). The CDR3 loop is CATSSYGLRETQYF. The CDR3 nucleotides are TGTGCCACCAGCAGTTACGGGTTACGAGAGACCCAGTACTTC. The full variable domain, completed using reference TRBV15 and TRBJ2-5, is DAMVIQNPRYQVTQFGKPVTLSCSQTLNHNVMYWYQQKSSQAPKLLFHYYDKDFNNEADTPDNFQSRRPNTSFCFLDIRSPGLGDTAMYLCATSSYGLRETQYFGPGTRLLVL.

This sequence joins TRBV6-1 and TRBJ1-2; no firm D call. Trimming took 7 bases from V and 8 from J, leaving 23 bases between them. The germline V gene encodes CDR1 MNHNS and CDR2 SASEGT. This CDR3 spans 15 amino acids. CDR3 sequence: CASNPGGGPLGGYTF. CDR3 sequence (DNA): TGTGCCAGCAACCCGGGTGGCGGCCCCCTGGGGGGCTACACCTTC.

In regard to this clonotype: The junction differs from germline at one of its ends, possibly a read error. The gene calls are TRBV7-6 and TRBJ2-2; 9 bases fit TRBD2. Germline V gene sequence: CDR1 SGHVS, CDR2 FNYEAQ. The CDR3 has 16 amino acids. CDR3 coding DNA: TGTGCCGGCAGCTTAGGAGTAGCGGGAGCTTCTGGGGAGCTGTTTTTT. This sequence encodes CAGSLGVAGASGELFF.

This rearrangement joins TRBV9 to TRBJ1-6; 7 bases match TRBD1. Trimming removed 3 bases from V and 7 bases from J; junction bases left unmatched: 4. Germline assignment: CDR1 SGDLS and CDR2 YYNGEE. CDR3 size: 14 residues. CDR3 in amino acids: CASSADRANSPLHF. As DNA, the CDR3 is TGTGCCAGCAGCGCCGACAGGGCCAATTCACCCCTCCACTTT.

The chain uses TRBV7-2 and TRBJ2-1; D is uncertain. Trimming pared 3 bases from V and 8 bases from J, leaving 2 bases between. CDR1 and CDR2 from the germline V gene are SGHTA and FQGNSA. The CDR3 covers 10 residues. The CDR3 loop reads CASSLDEQFF. DNA of the CDR3: TGTGCCAGCAGCTTGGATGAGCAGTTCTTC.

The gene calls are TRBV27 and TRBJ1-1; D unclear. CDR1 MNHEY and CDR2 SMNVEV come from the germline V gene (reference sequence). Deletions cut 8 bases from V and 4 bases from J, with 11 bases between. This CDR3 region has 12 residues. The DNA of the CDR3 is TGTGCCAGCCTTCTACGGCCCACTGAAGCTTTCTTT. This encodes CASLLRPTEAFF.

The V gene is TRBV20-1, the J gene TRBJ1-2, with TRBD1 matching 12 bases. Unmatched junction bases numbered 10, after V lost 4 bases and J lost 7 bases. This CDR3 comprises 15 residues. Per the germline V gene, CDR1 is DFQATT and CDR2 is SNEGSKA (reference sequence). The CDR3 sequence is CSAINRDRGHGGYTF. CDR3 coding DNA: TGCAGTGCTATAAATCGGGACAGGGGGCATGGTGGCTACACCTTC.

This clonotype was detected only a few times. The genes are TRBV7-2 and TRBJ1-2, with D possibly matching TRBD1 (6 bases). V gave up 1 base and J gave up 4 bases, with 10 bases separating them. The CDR3 consists of 14 residues. Germline V lookup: CDR1 SGHTA, CDR2 FQGNSA. The CDR3 is CASSLDRTAYGYTF. The CDR3 region has the DNA TGTGCCAGCAGCTTAGATCGGACAGCCTATGGCTACACCTTC.

This clonotype has only a few counts. This chain joins TRBV20-1 and TRBJ2-7; no clear D gene. This CDR3 spans 14 amino acids. Trimming cost V 6 bases and J 2 bases, with 17 bases left between them. CDR1 DFQATT and CDR2 SNEGSKA come from the germline V gene (reference sequence). The CDR3 bases are TGCAGTGCCCCCCCAGTGAAACCAACCTACGAGCAGTACTTC. Amino acids: CSAPPVKPTYEQYF.